Below are 30 T cell receptor beta chains sequenced from a single sample in a study of human T cells and chemical hapten exposure. TCRdb used MiXCR to reprocess the RACE reads, holding one entry per CDR3 protein. The sample holds fewer than 500,000 distinct CDR3 sequences, 4.8% seen once. Time point in this sample: patch test 1, 2 weeks after DPC sensitization. Treatment given: therapeutic diphenylcyclopropenone sensitization with weekly scalp DPC. The sequencing here drew on whole blood, taken in connection with sensitization to the hapten diphenylcyclopropenone (DPC). The receptors derive from a woman between 50 and 59 years old with alopecia areata. Some clones in this sample may be carry-over from other donors' samples.

This clonotype showed up just a few times. The V call is TRBV2, the J call TRBJ2-2, with TRBD2 identical over 8 bases. Per the germline V gene, CDR1 is SNHLY and CDR2 is FYNNEI. V dropped 3 bases and J dropped 9; count of bases not matched to a gene: 9. CDR3 length: 15 amino acids. The CDR3 is CASSDGQAGARELFF. The CDR3 DNA reads as TGTGCCAGCAGTGATGGTCAAGCGGGAGCCCGGGAGCTGTTTTTT.

This clonotype was counted many times. This rearrangement joins TRBV12-3 or TRBV12-4 to TRBJ2-7; D uncertain. V was cut by 3 bases and J by 2 bases, with 8 bases left in between. The CDR3 is 13 amino acids. The CDR3 DNA follows: TGTGCCAGCAGTTTTGACGGGCCCTACGAGCAGTACTTC. It yields the protein CASSFDGPYEQYF.

In this sample, this clonotype turned up many times. The rearrangement links TRBV11-2 to TRBJ2-7, with D hard to call. Trimming pared 1 base from V and 7 bases from J, leaving 11 bases between. CDR1 and CDR2 (germline): SGHAT, FQNNGV. This CDR3 is built from 13 residues. The CDR3 spells CASSLVESGEQYF. CDR3 DNA sequence: TGTGCCAGCAGCTTAGTCGAAAGTGGGGAGCAGTACTTC.

This clonotype has just a few counts. The chain uses TRBV27 and TRBJ1-2; weak D call: TRBD1 (6 bases). Germline V gives CDR1 MNHEY, CDR2 SMNVEV (reference sequence). This CDR3 is built from 12 residues. The V gene lost 6 bases and the J gene lost 7 bases, with 12 bases spanning the gap. CDR3 nucleotides: TGTGCCAGCAGGAGAGCAGGGGCTGGCTACACCTTC. It encodes CASRRAGAGYTF.

The chain links TRBV3-1 to TRBJ1-1, with 7 positions matching TRBD1. Germline V gene sequence: CDR1 LGHDT, CDR2 YNNKEL (reference sequence). V shed 1 base and J 7 bases; nucleotides not matched to a gene: 6. The CDR3 is 14 residues long. As DNA, the CDR3 is TGTGCCAGCAGCCAAGTTGAAGGGGGCGGTGAAGCTTTCTTT. It translates to CASSQVEGGGEAFF.

This clonotype was seen repeatedly, ten times or more. J is TRBJ2-1 and V is TRBV6-1, with D tentatively TRBD2 (5 bases). The V gene's germline CDR1 is MNHNS and CDR2 SASEGT. Trimming removed 6 bases from V and 13 bases from J, with 16 bases in between. The CDR3 sequence is 12 residues long. CDR3 residues: CASRYGEGRQFF. The CDR3 region has the DNA TGTGCCAGCAGATACGGCGAGGGAAGACAGTTCTTC.

This clonotype was observed many times. V and J are TRBV6-5 and TRBJ1-1, with D unresolved. Germline values: CDR1 MNHEY, CDR2 SVGAGI. The CDR3 runs 13 residues. Between the trimmed V and J ends, which lost 6 bases and 5 bases, there was a span of 13 bases. The CDR3 coding sequence is TGTGCCAGCAGGCTGGACGGTGGTACTGAAGCTTTCTTT. Translating it yields CASRLDGGTEAFF.

This clonotype was seen only a few times. V is TRBV5-1 and J is TRBJ1-1, with 8 bases that match TRBD1. CDR3 length equals 15 residues. Germline V gives CDR1 SGHRS, CDR2 YFSETQ. V was pared by 7 bases and J by 2 bases, with 10 bases of the junction left unmatched. CDR3 in DNA: TGCGCCAGCGCTCAGGGGACAGGTGTTAACACTGAAGCTTTCTTT. Protein sequence: CASAQGTGVNTEAFF.

This clonotype was recorded many times. V gene TRBV24-1 combines with J gene TRBJ1-4, with 7 bases lining up with TRBD1. V dropped 2 bases and J dropped 4; count of bases not matched to a gene: 3. This CDR3 contains 15 residues. Germline-derived CDR1 and CDR2 are KGHDR and SFDVKD. CDR3 nucleotides: TGTGCCACCAGTGATTCGGGACAGCTTAATGAAAAACTGTTTTTT. Its protein is CATSDSGQLNEKLFF.

At least ten counts were recorded for this clonotype. The chain is built from TRBV29-1 and TRBJ2-1; D is perhaps TRBD2 (6 bases). The CDR3 has 16 amino acids. Trimming left V 0 bases short and J 7 bases short, with 19 bases between. CDR1 is SQVTM, CDR2 ANQGSEA, per germline. The CDR3 is CSVEDRGRSGRNEQFF. The CDR3 DNA is TGCAGCGTTGAAGATCGGGGACGGTCCGGGAGAAATGAGCAGTTCTTC.

This clonotype has ten or more counts. The V and J genes are TRBV25-1 and TRBJ2-5; no firm D call. Trimming took off 8 bases at V and 4 bases at J, with 8 bases between the two ends. There are 11 residues in the CDR3. CDR1 is MGHDK, CDR2 SYGVNS, per germline. This chain's CDR3 is CASLLGETQYF. The CDR3 coding sequence is TGTGCCAGCCTCCTGGGAGAGACCCAGTACTTC.

This clonotype was counted a few times. The CDR3 is CATSDTAGDGYTF. CDR3 bases: TGTGCCACCAGTGATACGGCAGGAGATGGCTACACCTTC. The rearrangement uses TRBV24-1 and TRBJ1-2; D unclear. CDR3 length equals 13 residues. V shed 3 bases and J shed 6 bases, with 10 bases lying between them. Germline-derived CDR1 and CDR2 are KGHDR and SFDVKD.

This clonotype was observed a handful of times. The genes are TRBV7-7 and TRBJ1-1; D remains unclear. Trimming pared 5 bases from V and 6 bases from J, leaving 16 bases between. This CDR3 is built from 14 residues. In germline, CDR1 is SSHAT, CDR2 FNYEAQ (reference sequence). The CDR3 region is CASSQLDAVSEAFF. The CDR3 nucleotides are TGTGCCAGCAGCCAACTCGACGCGGTCTCTGAAGCTTTCTTT.

The table lists this clonotype with many counts. This chain connects TRBV7-9 to TRBJ2-1; TRBD2 agrees at 15 bases. Germline values: CDR1 SEHNR, CDR2 FQNEAQ (reference sequence). CDR3 length equals 14 residues. V lost 8 bases, J lost 7 bases, and 3 bases stayed unmatched. This CDR3 reads CASGLAGGGNEQFF. Written as DNA, the CDR3 is TGTGCCAGCGGACTAGCGGGAGGGGGAAATGAGCAGTTCTTC.

J is TRBJ1-1 and V is TRBV5-5; the D gene is possibly TRBD1 (6 bases). Per germline, CDR1 SGHKS and CDR2 YYEKEE (reference sequence). The CDR3 loop spans 16 amino acids. V was clipped by 4 bases and J by 1 base, with 17 bases between them. The CDR3 region has the DNA TGTGCCAGCAGCAGGACAGAACTTTGGGCGAACACTGAAGCTTTCTTT. It encodes CASSRTELWANTEAFF.

At least ten counts were recorded for this clonotype. This rearrangement joins TRBV27 to TRBJ1-1; TRBD1 is a possible D gene (6 bases). V was trimmed by 6 bases and J by 4 bases, leaving 18 bases between them. The CDR3 spans 15 residues. The germline V gene encodes CDR1 MNHEY and CDR2 SMNVEV (reference sequence). CDR3 nucleotide sequence: TGTGCCAGCAGGAGGGGGGCACAGGTCCCCACTGAAGCTTTCTTT. It yields the protein CASRRGAQVPTEAFF.

The rearrangement links TRBV20-1 to TRBJ2-2; TRBD2 is a possible D gene (5 bases). Germline assignment: CDR1 DFQATT and CDR2 SNEGSKA (reference sequence). Trimming took 3 bases from V and 7 from J, leaving 6 bases between them. The CDR3 totals 11 residues. The CDR3 DNA reads TGCAGTGCTAGTGAGGGCGGGGAGCTGTTTTTT. Its translation: CSASEGGELFF.

This clonotype was observed a handful of times. This chain connects TRBV20-1 to TRBJ2-2; D unclear. The CDR3 is made up of 13 amino acids. V was shortened by 1 base and J by 7 bases, with 10 bases between the two germline ends. Germline V gene lookup returns CDR1 DFQATT and CDR2 SNEGSKA (reference sequence). The CDR3 coding sequence is TGCAGTGCTAGAGGGACCAGGAGCGGGGAGCTGTTTTTT. This encodes CSARGTRSGELFF.

This clonotype has at least ten counts. The rearrangement uses TRBV29-1 and TRBJ1-1; 10 nucleotides match TRBD1. The CDR3 covers 15 residues. V trimming: 6 bases; J trimming: 4 bases; junction bases outside the gene matches: 11. Germline V gene sequence: CDR1 SQVTM, CDR2 ANQGSEA. The CDR3, as DNA: TGCAGCGTGACAGGGGGCCCACCCGCAGGCACTGAAGCTTTCTTT. This sequence encodes CSVTGGPPAGTEAFF.

The sample holds many counts of this clonotype. The chain uses TRBV27 and TRBJ2-5; the D gene is possibly TRBD1 (6 bases). The germline V gene encodes CDR1 MNHEY and CDR2 SMNVEV (reference sequence). This CDR3 spans 13 amino acids. V dropped 3 bases and J dropped 5 bases, with 10 bases sitting between them. This chain's CDR3 is CASSFGRGETQYF. CDR3 nucleotide sequence: TGTGCCAGCAGTTTTGGCAGGGGCGAGACCCAGTACTTC.

In its sample, this clonotype was seen many times. In nucleotides, the CDR3 is TGTGCCAGCAGCTCCGGACAGGGGCTTAATGAAAAACTGTTTTTT. Amino acids: CASSSGQGLNEKLFF. This sequence joins TRBV5-8 and TRBJ1-4, with 9 bases lining up with TRBD1. CDR3 length: 15 amino acids. With 3 bases clipped from V and 4 bases from J, the junction kept 4 bases outside the gene matches. Per germline, CDR1 SGHTS and CDR2 YDEGEE.

This clonotype was observed a handful of times. V is TRBV27 and J is TRBJ2-1, with 8 bases aligning to TRBD1. V trimming: 2 bases; J trimming: 5 bases; junction bases outside the gene matches: 5. The CDR3 has 15 residues. Germline V gives CDR1 MNHEY, CDR2 SMNVEV (reference sequence). CDR3 loop: CASSLRQGHDNEQFF. Here the CDR3 DNA reads TGTGCCAGCAGTTTAAGACAGGGGCATGACAATGAGCAGTTCTTC.

The chain recombines TRBV29-1 with TRBJ2-1; TRBD2 might be the D (6 bases). V lost 4 bases and J lost 6, with 10 bases in between. The CDR3 covers 12 residues. Germline values: CDR1 SQVTM, CDR2 ANQGSEA. CDR3 amino acids: CSVAGRGNEQFF. For the CDR3, the DNA is TGCAGCGTTGCCGGGAGAGGCAATGAGCAGTTCTTC.

The chain couples TRBV10-3 to TRBJ1-6; 7 nucleotides match TRBD1. Germline V CDR1 and CDR2: ENHRY, SYGVKD. This CDR3 comprises 15 residues. With 2 bases clipped from V and 6 bases from J, the junction kept 4 bases outside the gene matches. The CDR3 DNA reads as TGTGCCATCAGTGAGACAGGGGAGGGTAATTCACCCCTCCACTTT. This gives the protein CAISETGEGNSPLHF.

Ten or more counts support this clonotype. The V gene is TRBV25-1, the J gene TRBJ1-1; 8 bases agree with TRBD1. The J segment lost 0 bases and the V segment lost 8 bases, leaving 11 bases of the junction unmatched. Germline values: CDR1 MGHDK, CDR2 SYGVNS. The CDR3 is 16 amino acids. CDR3 residues: CASSGRTGRMNTEAFF. The CDR3, as DNA: TGTGCCAGCTCTGGCCGGACAGGGAGGATGAACACTGAAGCTTTCTTT.

This clonotype has at least ten counts. This chain links TRBV7-2 with TRBJ2-1; D is perhaps TRBD1 (6 bases). This CDR3 is built from 13 residues. Trimming took 4 bases from V and 6 from J, leaving 10 bases between them. Per germline, CDR1 SGHTA and CDR2 FQGNSA. This CDR3 reads CASSSLQGNEQFF. As DNA, the CDR3 is TGTGCCAGCAGCTCGTTACAGGGCAATGAGCAGTTCTTC.

This clonotype showed up just a few times. The chain combines TRBV2 with TRBJ2-7; 8 positions agree with TRBD1. The CDR3 is 14 amino acids. The V and J ends lost 3 bases and 5 bases, in that order; junction bases with no gene match: 6. Germline V gives CDR1 SNHLY, CDR2 FYNNEI. The CDR3, as DNA: TGTGCCAGCAGTGACCGGGACAGGTTCCACGAGCAGTACTTC. Translated: CASSDRDRFHEQYF.

This chain uses TRBV5-1 with TRBJ1-5, with a tentative D call TRBD1 (5 bases). The CDR3 sequence is 20 residues long. V was clipped by 5 bases and J by 2 bases, with 29 bases between them. CDR1 is SGHRS, CDR2 YFSETQ, per germline. The CDR3 sequence is CASSSRHWAGNVSGNQPQHF. For the CDR3, the DNA is TGCGCCAGCAGTTCCCGTCATTGGGCAGGGAATGTGTCCGGCAATCAGCCCCAGCATTTT.

This clonotype was seen many times. The chain couples TRBV12-3 or TRBV12-4 to TRBJ1-1; a possible D gene is TRBD1 (5 bases). The CDR3 is made up of 11 amino acids. Trimming pared 2 bases from V and 8 bases from J, leaving 6 bases between. The CDR3 sequence is CASSLYREAFF. In DNA form, the CDR3 reads TGTGCCAGCAGTTTATACAGGGAAGCTTTCTTT.

This clonotype occurred many times. The CDR3 nucleotides read TGTGCCAGTAGTCCCGGGCCCCCCAACGTCCTGACTTTC. Translation: CASSPGPPNVLTF. J is TRBJ2-6 and V is TRBV19, with no clear D. The V end lost 5 bases, the J end lost 8 bases, and 10 bases lay between the germline ends. Looked up from germline, CDR1 is LNHDA and CDR2 is SQIVND (reference sequence). The CDR3 consists of 13 residues.